This T cell receptor beta chain was captured in a study of T cells of healthy individuals (dated by TCRdb to the late 2010s). The CDR3 covers 14 residues, taking in both the cysteine and the phenylalanine. This entry keeps only the CDR3 DNA: 42 bases, framed from base 1. V was cut back by 6 bases and J by 0 bases, leaving a gap of 9 bases between them. CDR1 and CDR2, looked up from the germline V gene, are MNHNS and SASEGT. Receptors were amplified or captured by 5' RACE. The listed sequencing device is Illumina MiSeq. TCRdb ran its own pipeline on the public reads, namely fastp trimming at Q25 and MiXCR clone calling, and kept in-frame beta chains. For every CDR3 protein sequence, its rows merge into one entry that carries the most common genes and DNA. Present in this sample are 65,000 to 95,000 distinct CDR3 sequences, roughly 5.1% of which were seen just once. The biggest ten clones account for 7.5% to 8% of the sample.

This clonotype was found many times. This clone's antigen is unknown. No base quality information exists; no much larger clone differs at one position. The receptor's source is a female donor in good health. The chain links TRBV6-1 with TRBJ2-1; TRBD2 is a possible D gene, resting on 6 matching bases. The bases read TGTGCCAGCAGCGGGGGAGGCTCCTACAATGAGCAGTTCTTC. It is translated as CASSGGGSYNEQFF.